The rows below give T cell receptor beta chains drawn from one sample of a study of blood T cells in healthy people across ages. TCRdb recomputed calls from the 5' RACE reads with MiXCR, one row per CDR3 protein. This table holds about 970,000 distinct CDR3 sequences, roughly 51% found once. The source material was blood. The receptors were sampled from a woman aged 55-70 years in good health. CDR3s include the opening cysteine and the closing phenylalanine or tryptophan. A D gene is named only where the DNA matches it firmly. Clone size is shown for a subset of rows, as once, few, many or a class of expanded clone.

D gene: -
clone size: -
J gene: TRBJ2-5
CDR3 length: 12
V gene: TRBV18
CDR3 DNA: TGTGCCAGCTCACCGATAGACAATGAGCAGTACTTC
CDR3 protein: CASSPIDNEQYF

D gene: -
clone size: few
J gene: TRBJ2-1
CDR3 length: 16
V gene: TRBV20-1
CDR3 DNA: TGCAGTGCTATCCGCCCGATCCCAACCAGCGGGAATGAGCAGTTCTTC
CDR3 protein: CSAIRPIPTSGNEQFF

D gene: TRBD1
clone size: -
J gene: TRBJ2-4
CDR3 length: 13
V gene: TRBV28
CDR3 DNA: TGTGCCAGCAGTTTAATCGACAGGGACATTCAGTACTTC
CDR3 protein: CASSLIDRDIQYF

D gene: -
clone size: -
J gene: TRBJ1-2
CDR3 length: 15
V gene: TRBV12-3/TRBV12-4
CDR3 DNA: TGTGCCAGCAGTTCTGGCAGCAGCATAGACTATGGCTACACCTTC
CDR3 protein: CASSSGSSIDYGYTF

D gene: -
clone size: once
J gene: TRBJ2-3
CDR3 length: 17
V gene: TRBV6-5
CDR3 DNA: TGTGCCAGCAGTGACCCGAGACACACACCAACGCGCGATACGCAGTATTTT
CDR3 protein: CASSDPRHTPTRDTQYF

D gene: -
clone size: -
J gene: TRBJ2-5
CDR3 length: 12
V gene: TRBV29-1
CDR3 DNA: TGCAGCGCCGAGCGCCAGGAGGAGACCCAGTACTTC
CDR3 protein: CSAERQEETQYF

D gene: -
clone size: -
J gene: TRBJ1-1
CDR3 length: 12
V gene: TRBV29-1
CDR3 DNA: TGCAGCGGTGCGGGGCAGTTCCCTGAAGCTTTCTTT
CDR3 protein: CSGAGQFPEAFF

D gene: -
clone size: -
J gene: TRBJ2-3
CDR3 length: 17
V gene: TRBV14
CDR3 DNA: TGTGCCAGCAGCCGAACTACCAGGACGCCGAGCACAGATACGCAGTATTTT
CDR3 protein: CASSRTTRTPSTDTQYF

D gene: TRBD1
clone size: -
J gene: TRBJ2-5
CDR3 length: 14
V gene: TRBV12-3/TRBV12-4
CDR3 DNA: TGTGCCAGCAAAAAAACAGGGGGGCGGGAGACCCAGTACTTC
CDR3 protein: CASKKTGGRETQYF

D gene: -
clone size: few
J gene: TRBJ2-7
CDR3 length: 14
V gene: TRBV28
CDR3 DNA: TGTGCCAGCACCCCTAGGAGGGGGTTATACGAGCAGTACTTC
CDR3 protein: CASTPRRGLYEQYF

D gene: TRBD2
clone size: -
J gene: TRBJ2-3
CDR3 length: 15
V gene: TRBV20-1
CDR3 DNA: TGCAGTGCTAGCCAGACTAGCGGGAGGAAGGATACGCAGTATTTT
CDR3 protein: CSASQTSGRKDTQYF

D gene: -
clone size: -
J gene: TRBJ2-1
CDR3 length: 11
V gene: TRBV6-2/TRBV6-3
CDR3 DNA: TGTGCCAGCAGTTACCAAGCCAAGCAGTTCTTC
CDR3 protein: CASSYQAKQFF

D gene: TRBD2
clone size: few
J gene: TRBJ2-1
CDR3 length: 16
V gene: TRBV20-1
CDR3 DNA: TGCAGTGCTAGAGTTAGGACGGGAGGCTCCTACAATGAGCAGTTCTTC
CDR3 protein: CSARVRTGGSYNEQFF

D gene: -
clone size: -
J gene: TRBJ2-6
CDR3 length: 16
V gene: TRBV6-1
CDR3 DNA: TGTGCCAACCTAGGCAGGGGCAGCTCTGGGGCCAACGTCCTGACTTTC
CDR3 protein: CANLGRGSSGANVLTF